This T cell receptor (beta chain) emerged from a study of T-cell reconstitution after alpha-beta-depleted transplantation in children. Preparing the TCRbeta library involved the use of unique molecular identifiers. TCRdb recomputed calls from the PCR reads with MiXCR, one row per CDR3 protein. The sample has hundreds of thousands of distinct CDR3 sequences; 13% are singletons. This clonotype appeared many times. The target antigen is unknown. Overall study findings and caveats: Diversity and T-cell counts at one year after transplant derived mostly from new T cells. About two months after transplant, alpha-beta T cells reportedly came from several hundred expanded graft clones.

V gave up 7 bases and J gave up 0 bases, with 10 bases separating them. CDR1 SGHRS and CDR2 YFSETQ come from the germline V gene. This CDR3 has 14 amino acids. The source of this sequence is a male patient between 10 and 17 years old who had a stem cell transplant for acute myeloid leukemia, so the T cells may come from the graft donor. This rearrangement joins TRBV5-1 to TRBJ2-2; D is unclear. Here the sequenced sample was PBMCs, mostly from graft donor cells, taken 360 days after TCRalphabeta/CD19-depleted stem cell transplant. The CDR3 region is CASLKDTNTGELFF. CDR3 nucleotide sequence: TGCGCCAGCCTCAAGGATACGAACACCGGGGAGCTGTTTTTT. The full variable domain, rest sourced from reference TRBV5-1 and TRBJ2-2, is KAGVTQTPRYLIKTRGQQVTLSCSPISGHRSVSWYQQTPGQGLQFLFEYFSETQRNKGNFPGRFSGRQFSNSRSEMNVSTLELGDSALYLCASLKDTNTGELFFGEGSRLTVL.